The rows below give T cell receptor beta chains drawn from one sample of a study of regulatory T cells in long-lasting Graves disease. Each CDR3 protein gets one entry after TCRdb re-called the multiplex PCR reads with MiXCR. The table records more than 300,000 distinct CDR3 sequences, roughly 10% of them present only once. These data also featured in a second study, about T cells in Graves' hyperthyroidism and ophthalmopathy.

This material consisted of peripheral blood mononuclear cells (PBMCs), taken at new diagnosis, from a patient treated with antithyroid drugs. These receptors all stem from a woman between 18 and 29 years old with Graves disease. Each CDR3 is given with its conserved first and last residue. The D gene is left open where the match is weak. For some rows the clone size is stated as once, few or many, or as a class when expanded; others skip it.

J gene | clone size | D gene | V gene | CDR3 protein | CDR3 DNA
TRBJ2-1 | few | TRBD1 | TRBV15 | CATSRDLRDRVGDNEQFF | TGTGCCACCAGCAGAGACCTCCGGGACAGGGTAGGGGACAATGAGCAGTTCTTC
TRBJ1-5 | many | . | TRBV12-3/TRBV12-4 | CASSLVGRNLPQHF | TGTGCCAGCAGTTTAGTAGGGAGAAATCTACCCCAGCATTTT
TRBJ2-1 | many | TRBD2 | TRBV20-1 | CSARKLAGGNEQFF | TGCAGTGCTAGAAAACTAGCGGGAGGGAATGAGCAGTTCTTC
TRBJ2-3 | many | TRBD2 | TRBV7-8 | CASSLTSLRLRADTQYF | TGTGCCAGCAGCTTGACTAGCCTGCGCCTACGTGCAGATACGCAGTATTTT
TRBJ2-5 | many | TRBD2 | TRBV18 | CASSPNGLAGKQETQYF | TGTGCCAGCTCACCCAACGGTCTAGCGGGGAAACAAGAGACCCAGTACTTC
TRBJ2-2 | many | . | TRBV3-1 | CASSQDWGVPPTGELFF | TGTGCCAGCAGCCAAGATTGGGGGGTACCTCCAACCGGGGAGCTGTTTTTT
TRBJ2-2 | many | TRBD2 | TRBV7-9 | CASSSSGRSPGELFF | TGTGCCAGCAGTTCTAGCGGGAGAAGTCCCGGGGAGCTGTTTTTT
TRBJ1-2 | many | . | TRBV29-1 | CSVEGGMGYGYTF | TGCAGCGTTGAAGGAGGGATGGGCTATGGCTACACCTTC
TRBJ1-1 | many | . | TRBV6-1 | CASSEALGVKTEAFF | TGTGCCAGCAGTGAAGCGTTGGGGGTTAAGACTGAAGCTTTCTTT
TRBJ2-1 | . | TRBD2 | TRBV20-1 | CSARTSREASYNEQFF | TGCAGTGCTAGAACTTCCCGGGAGGCATCCTACAATGAGCAGTTCTTC
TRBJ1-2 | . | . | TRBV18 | CASSPDAHTYGYTF | TGTGCCAGCTCACCAGATGCGCACACCTATGGCTACACCTTC
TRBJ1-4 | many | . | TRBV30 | CAWSVQGYEKLFF | TGTGCCTGGAGTGTACAGGGCTATGAAAAACTGTTTTTT
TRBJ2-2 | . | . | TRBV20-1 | CSASLGNTGELFF | TGCAGTGCTAGTCTTGGCAACACCGGGGAGCTGTTTTTT
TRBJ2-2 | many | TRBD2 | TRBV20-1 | CSARERSFSAGGPRNTGELFF | TGCAGTGCTAGAGAGCGGTCTTTTTCGGCGGGAGGGCCCCGGAACACCGGGGAGCTGTTTTTT
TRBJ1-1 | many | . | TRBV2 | CASRLAMDGGNTEAFF | TGTGCCAGCAGGCTAGCCATGGACGGTGGGAACACTGAAGCTTTCTTT
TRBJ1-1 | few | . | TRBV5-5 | CASSASEQVSNTEAFF | TGTGCCAGCAGCGCAAGCGAACAGGTTTCGAACACTGAAGCTTTCTTT
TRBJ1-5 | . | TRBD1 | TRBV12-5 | CASGLVFRDSENQPQHF | TGTGCTAGTGGTTTGGTGTTTCGGGACAGCGAGAATCAGCCCCAGCATTTT
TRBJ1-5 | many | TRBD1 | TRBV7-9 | CASSLMGQVNQPQHF | TGTGCCAGCAGCTTAATGGGACAGGTCAATCAGCCCCAGCATTTT
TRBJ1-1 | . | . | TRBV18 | CASSPWVTREAFF | TGTGCCAGCTCACCTTGGGTTACAAGAGAAGCTTTCTTT
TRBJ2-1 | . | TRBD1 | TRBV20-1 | CSAERQGAVYNEQFF | TGCAGTGCTGAAAGACAGGGGGCGGTTTACAATGAGCAGTTCTTC
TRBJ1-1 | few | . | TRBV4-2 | CASSQPSTGYTEAFF | TGTGCCAGCAGCCAACCTTCGACAGGTTACACTGAAGCTTTCTTT
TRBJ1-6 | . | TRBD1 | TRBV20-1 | CSAIGQGAFNSPLHF | TGCAGTGCCATAGGACAGGGGGCTTTTAATTCACCCCTCCACTTT
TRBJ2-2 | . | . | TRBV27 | CASSLTPWNTGELFF | TGTGCCAGCAGCCTAACCCCTTGGAACACCGGGGAGCTGTTTTTT
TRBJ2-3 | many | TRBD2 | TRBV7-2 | CASSLRLAGGSDTQYF | TGTGCCAGCAGCTTGAGGCTAGCGGGGGGTTCAGATACGCAGTATTTT
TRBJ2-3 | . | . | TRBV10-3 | CAIKRGPNTDTQYF | TGTGCCATCAAGAGGGGCCCAAACACAGATACGCAGTATTTT
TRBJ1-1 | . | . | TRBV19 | CASSTRFEGTGEAFF | TGTGCCAGTAGTACCCGGTTTGAGGGGACCGGTGAAGCTTTCTTT
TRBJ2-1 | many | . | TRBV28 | CASSPRDPTNPFF | TGTGCCAGCAGTCCCCGGGACCCCACAAATCCGTTCTTC
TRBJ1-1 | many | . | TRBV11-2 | CASSLGSTMAEAFF | TGTGCCAGCAGCTTGGGGAGTACTATGGCTGAAGCTTTCTTT
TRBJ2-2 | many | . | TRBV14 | CASRLAGNTGELFF | TGTGCCAGCCGCCTCGCGGGAAACACCGGGGAGCTGTTTTTT
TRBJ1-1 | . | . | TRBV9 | CASSVDPGGDTEAFF | TGTGCCAGCAGCGTAGATCCAGGTGGGGACACTGAAGCTTTCTTT
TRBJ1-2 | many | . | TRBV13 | CASSSQGQRAYGYTF | TGTGCCAGCAGCTCCCAGGGCCAGCGGGCCTATGGCTACACCTTC
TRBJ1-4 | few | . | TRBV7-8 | CASSFPGDATEKLFF | TGTGCCAGCAGCTTTCCAGGGGACGCTACTGAAAAACTGTTTTTT
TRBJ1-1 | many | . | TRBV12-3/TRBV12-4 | CASGSTANTEAFF | TGTGCCAGCGGATCGACAGCGAACACTGAAGCTTTCTTT
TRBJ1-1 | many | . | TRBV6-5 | CASSYWVTEAFF | TGTGCCAGCAGTTACTGGGTCACTGAAGCTTTCTTT
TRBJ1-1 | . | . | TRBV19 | CASSTGTIPEAFF | TGTGCCAGTAGTACGGGAACTATCCCTGAAGCTTTCTTT
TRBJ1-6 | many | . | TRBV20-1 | CSARDQGTNSPLHF | TGCAGTGCTAGAGATCAGGGTACGAATTCACCCCTCCACTTT
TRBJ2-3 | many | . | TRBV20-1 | CSARAPFTDTQYF | TGCAGTGCTAGGGCCCCGTTCACAGATACGCAGTATTTT
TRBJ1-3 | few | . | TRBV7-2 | CASSLLGRTVYSGNTIYF | TGTGCCAGCAGCCTCCTGGGTAGGACAGTCTACTCTGGAAACACCATATATTTT
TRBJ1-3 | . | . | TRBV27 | CASSLSWGGGNTIYF | TGTGCCAGCAGTTTAAGTTGGGGGGGGGGAAACACCATATATTTT
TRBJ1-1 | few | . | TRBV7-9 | CASSHKGDPRTEAFF | TGTGCCAGCAGCCACAAAGGGGATCCGAGGACTGAAGCTTTCTTT
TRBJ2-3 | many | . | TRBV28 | CASSSARYSREDTQYF | TGTGCCAGCAGTTCCGCACGGTACAGCCGAGAGGATACGCAGTATTTT
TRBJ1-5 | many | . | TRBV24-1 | CATEDRYSNQPQHF | TGTGCCACCGAAGACAGGTATAGCAATCAGCCCCAGCATTTT
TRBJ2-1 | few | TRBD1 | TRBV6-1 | CASSKGTVSPYNEQFF | TGTGCCAGCAGTAAAGGGACAGTCTCTCCCTACAATGAGCAGTTCTTC
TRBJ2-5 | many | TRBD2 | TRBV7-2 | CASSFRAGGGRRQETQYF | TGTGCCAGCAGCTTCCGGGCCGGCGGGGGGCGAAGACAAGAGACCCAGTACTTC
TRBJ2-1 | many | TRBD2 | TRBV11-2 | CASSPLAGGVNNEQFF | TGTGCCAGCAGCCCGTTAGCGGGAGGTGTCAACAATGAGCAGTTCTTC
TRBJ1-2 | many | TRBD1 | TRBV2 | CASTEGTGGYTF | TGTGCCAGCACCGAAGGGACAGGTGGCTACACCTTC
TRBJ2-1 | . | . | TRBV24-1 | CADAYNEQFF | TGTGCGGACGCCTACAATGAGCAGTTCTTC
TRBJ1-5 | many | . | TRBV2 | CASSGDGRSNQPQHF | TGTGCCAGCAGTGGCGACGGGCGTAGCAATCAGCCCCAGCATTTT
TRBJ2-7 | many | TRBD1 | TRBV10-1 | CASSEIGQGNEQYF | TGCGCCAGCAGTGAGATAGGACAGGGAAACGAGCAGTACTTC
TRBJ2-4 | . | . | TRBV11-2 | CASSLGTFRDIQYF | TGTGCCAGCAGTCTCGGGACCTTTCGGGACATTCAGTACTTC
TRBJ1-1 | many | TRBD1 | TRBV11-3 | CASSSAGTASEAFF | TGTGCCAGCAGCTCGGCCGGGACAGCATCCGAAGCTTTCTTT
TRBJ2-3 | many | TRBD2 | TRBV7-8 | CASSREGRDTQYF | TGTGCCAGCAGCCGGGAGGGCCGGGATACGCAGTATTTT
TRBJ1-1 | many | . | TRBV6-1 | CASGDDTEAFF | TGTGCCAGCGGCGACGACACTGAAGCTTTCTTT
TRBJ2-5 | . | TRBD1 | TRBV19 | CASSVQGRGETQYF | TGTGCCAGTAGTGTACAGGGGAGAGGAGAGACCCAGTACTTC
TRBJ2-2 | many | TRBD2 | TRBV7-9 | CASSWHAGGADTGELFF | TGTGCCAGCAGCTGGCATGCCGGGGGGGCTGACACCGGGGAGCTGTTTTTT